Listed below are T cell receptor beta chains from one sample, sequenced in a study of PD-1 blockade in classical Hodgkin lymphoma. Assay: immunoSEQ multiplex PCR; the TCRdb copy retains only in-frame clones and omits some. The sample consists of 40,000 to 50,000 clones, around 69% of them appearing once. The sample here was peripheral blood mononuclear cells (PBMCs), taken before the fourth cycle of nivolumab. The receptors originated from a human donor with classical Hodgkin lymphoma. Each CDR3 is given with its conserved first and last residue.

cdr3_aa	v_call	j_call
CASSDHKRDYLQDEQFF	TRBV2	TRBJ2-1
CASSKTGTGFLYGYTF	TRBV7-8	TRBJ1-2
CAIGGRFYGYTF	TRBV6-5	TRBJ1-2
CASSLQGRYEQYF	TRBV5-6	TRBJ2-7
CASSLGGQGGAEQYF	TRBV5-1	TRBJ2-7
CASSPRGGQGNSPLHF	TRBV11-3	TRBJ1-6
CASREGDTNEKLFF	TRBV28	TRBJ1-4
CASSFVPFPTNEKLFF	TRBV7-2	TRBJ1-4
CASSLTGTNYEQYF	TRBV27	TRBJ2-7
CAVAGGYTGELFF	TRBV30	TRBJ2-2